One sample yielded the 30 T cell receptor beta chains listed below, sequenced in a study of T cell changes during pregnancy in multiple sclerosis. Profiled with immunoSEQ multiplex PCR; TCRdb holds only in-frame clones, not every one. Seen here are 45,000 or so clones, about nine tenths observed once, and the top ten hold more than 1.4%. The sequenced material came from PBMCs (not recorded whether the cells were cultured). These receptors were obtained from a female donor with multiple sclerosis, enrolled in a pregnancy study.

The chain has TRBV4-3 and TRBJ1-2, with no clear D. This CDR3 has 16 amino acids. V was shortened by 5 bases and J by 2 bases, with 18 bases between the two germline ends. Germline V gene data show CDR1 as LGHNA and CDR2 as YSLEER. The CDR3 sequence: CASSTGWEEVNYGYTF. CDR3 nucleotide sequence: TGCGCCAGCAGCACGGGGTGGGAGGAGGTGAACTATGGCTACACCTTC.

J is TRBJ2-7 and V is TRBV5-1, with TRBD2 as a possible D gene (6 bases). V lost 0 bases, J lost 5 bases, and 12 bases lay in between. CDR3 length equals 14 residues. Germline values: CDR1 SGHRS, CDR2 YFSETQ. This CDR3 is CASSLETGVNEQYF. CDR3 sequence (DNA): TGCGCCAGCAGCTTGGAAACGGGAGTAAACGAGCAGTACTTC.

This chain connects TRBV5-4 to TRBJ1-2; 9 positions agree with TRBD1. Germline CDR1 SGHNT, CDR2 YYREEE (reference sequence). Trimming cost V 4 bases and J 5 bases; bases outside gene matches: 6. This CDR3 is built from 14 residues. CDR3 residues: CASSPGTGTYGYTF. The CDR3 DNA sequence: TGTGCCAGCAGCCCCGGGACAGGGACATATGGCTACACCTTC.

The J gene is TRBJ1-1, the V gene TRBV23-1; TRBD1 matches at 7 bases. TRBV23-1 is treated as an ORF (open reading frame) with a function not yet certain. The CDR3 contains 18 residues. V was pared by 4 bases and J by 0 bases, with 14 bases of the junction left unmatched. In nucleotides, the CDR3 is TGCGCCAGCAGTCCGCGGGACGACAGGGTGGAATTGAACACTGAAGCTTTCTTT. Protein: CASSPRDDRVELNTEAFF.

V usage is TRBV19 and J usage is TRBJ1-2, with D possibly being TRBD1 (6 bases). CDR3 length: 15 residues. V lost 6 bases and J 4 bases, leaving 18 bases between the germline ends. The germline gives CDR1 LNHDA, CDR2 SQIVND (reference sequence). The CDR3: CASSPGSGGPYGYTF. CDR3 DNA: TGTGCCAGTAGCCCCGGTTCGGGGGGCCCCTATGGCTACACCTTC.

This clone occurred once. The rearrangement uses TRBV7-2 and TRBJ2-7, with D possibly TRBD1 on 6 matching bases. Trimming removed 3 bases from V and 3 bases from J, with 12 bases in between. CDR1 is SGHTA and CDR2 is FQGNSA in the germline V gene. The CDR3 runs 14 residues. The CDR3 sequence is CASSFSTGLYEQYF. As DNA, the CDR3 is TGTGCCAGCAGCTTCTCGACAGGTCTCTACGAGCAGTACTTC.

The chain recombines TRBV4-2 with TRBJ1-1; the D gene is possibly TRBD1 (5 bases). The CDR3 is 16 amino acids. Deletions cut 4 bases from V and 6 bases from J, with 21 bases between. Germline V gene sequence: CDR1 LGHNA, CDR2 YNFKEQ. Here the CDR3 reads CASSPEDRGYAAEAFF. As DNA, the CDR3 is TGTGCCAGCAGCCCCGAGGATCGGGGGTATGCCGCTGAAGCTTTCTTT.

V gene TRBV6-5 combines with J gene TRBJ1-4; 11 bases map to TRBD1. The CDR3 spans 15 residues. V shed 8 bases and J 8 bases; nucleotides not matched to a gene: 10. Germline CDR1 is MNHEY and CDR2 is SVGAGI. The CDR3 DNA is TGTGCCAGCTCCGGGACAGGGGGGCTTGACGAAAAACTGTTTTTT. Translated, it gives CASSGTGGLDEKLFF.

The rearrangement links TRBV10-3 to TRBJ1-1; maybe TRBD1 (5 bases). Trimming took 10 bases from V and 2 from J, leaving 20 bases between them. The CDR3 is 15 amino acids. Per the germline V gene, CDR1 is ENHRY and CDR2 is SYGVKD. The CDR3 protein is CATSIYRDGNTEAFF. The CDR3 region has the DNA TGTGCCACTTCCATTTACCGGGACGGTAACACTGAAGCTTTCTTT.

The V call is TRBV7-9, the J call TRBJ1-3; weak D call: TRBD1 (6 bases). This CDR3 contains 16 residues. Germline CDR1 SEHNR, CDR2 FQNEAQ (reference sequence). The V end was cut by 5 bases, the J end by 2 bases, with 16 bases between. CDR3 protein: CASSHHSRGAGNTIYF. CDR3 bases: TGTGCCAGCAGCCATCATAGCAGGGGAGCTGGAAACACCATATATTTT.

The rearrangement joins TRBV7-9 to TRBJ2-3; 10 positions agree with TRBD2. CDR1 SEHNR and CDR2 FQNEAQ come from the germline V gene (reference sequence). V lost 4 bases to trimming and J lost 0 bases; unmatched junction nucleotides: 4. This CDR3 is 16 amino acids long. Written as DNA, the CDR3 is TGTGCCAGCAGCTCCGGACTAGCGGAGAGCACAGATACGCAGTATTTT. Its protein is CASSSGLAESTDTQYF. The whole variable domain, remainder taken from reference TRBV7-9 and TRBJ2-3, is DTGVSQNPRHKITKRGQNVTFRCDPISEHNRLYWYRQTLGQGPEFLTYFQNEAQLEKSRLLSDRFSAERPKGSFSTLEIQRTEQGDSAMYLCASSSGLAESTDTQYFGPGTRLTVL.

V usage is TRBV28 and J usage is TRBJ2-2; no firm D call. The V end was cut by 3 bases, the J end by 0 bases, with 5 bases between. From germline, CDR1 is MDHEN and CDR2 SYDVKM. CDR3 length: 14 residues. The CDR3 coding sequence is TGTGCCAGCAGTTTGCAGGCGAACACCGGGGAGCTGTTTTTT. Amino acid sequence: CASSLQANTGELFF.

The rearrangement joins TRBV5-1 to TRBJ2-1; 8 positions agree with TRBD2. The CDR3 runs 15 residues. The germline gives CDR1 SGHRS, CDR2 YFSETQ. V dropped 0 bases and J dropped 5; count of bases not matched to a gene: 4. The CDR3, as DNA: TGCGCCAGCAGCTTGGAGGGGACTAGGAACAATGAGCAGTTCTTC. It specifies CASSLEGTRNNEQFF.

The chain employs TRBV2 and TRBJ2-3; TRBD2 agrees at 13 bases. This CDR3 comprises 19 residues. CDR1 and CDR2 (germline): SNHLY, FYNNEI. Trimming removed 3 bases from V and 0 bases from J; junction bases left unmatched: 9. CDR3 sequence (DNA): TGTGCCAGCAGTGAGGCTCGGACTAGCGGGAGAGTTAGCACAGATACGCAGTATTTT. This translates into CASSEARTSGRVSTDTQYF.

The chain joins TRBV5-1 to TRBJ2-7; the D gene is possibly TRBD1 (6 bases). The V gene lost 0 bases and the J gene lost 6 bases, with 13 bases spanning the gap. Germline V gives CDR1 SGHRS, CDR2 YFSETQ. CDR3 size: 14 residues. The CDR3 loop is CASSLDTGLIEQYF. The CDR3 DNA reads as TGCGCCAGCAGCTTGGATACAGGGTTGATCGAGCAGTACTTC.

The CDR3 sequence: CASRLTGTLSYEQYF. The CDR3 coding sequence is TGTGCCAGCAGGCTAACCGGGACCCTCTCCTACGAGCAGTACTTC. This chain links TRBV28 with TRBJ2-7, with D perhaps being TRBD1 or TRBD2 (5 bases each). CDR1 and CDR2 from the germline V gene are MDHEN and SYDVKM. The CDR3 is made up of 15 amino acids. The V end lost 6 bases, the J end lost 0 bases, and 15 bases lay between the germline ends.

CDR3 DNA sequence: TGTGCCTGGAGCCGCACTAGCGGGGTCTACGAGCAGTACTTC. Translation: CAWSRTSGVYEQYF. The chain carries TRBV30 and TRBJ2-7; TRBD2 aligns across 10 bases. Germline V CDR1 and CDR2: GTSNPN, SVGIG (reference sequence). The V segment lost 3 bases and the J segment 3 bases; nucleotides outside the gene matches: 5. This CDR3 is 14 amino acids long.

The genes are TRBV18 and TRBJ1-1; tentatively, D is TRBD1 (5 bases). The CDR3 extends over 15 amino acids. Trimming cost V 5 bases and J 3 bases, with 16 bases left between them. Germline V gene data show CDR1 as KGHSH and CDR2 as LQKENI. The CDR3 spells CASSVLGRDDTEAFF. CDR3 nucleotide sequence: TGTGCCAGCTCAGTGTTGGGACGGGATGACACTGAAGCTTTCTTT.

The sample holds a few counts of this clone. The rearrangement uses TRBV18 and TRBJ2-7, with 9 positions matching TRBD1. The CDR3 covers 14 residues. Germline CDR1 reads KGHSH; CDR2 reads LQKENI. Trimming cost V 3 bases and J 5 bases; bases outside gene matches: 5. CDR3: CASSPIRTGDEQYF. CDR3 nucleotides: TGTGCCAGCTCACCCATTAGGACAGGGGACGAGCAGTACTTC.

This clone is a singleton in its sample. The chain joins TRBV5-1 to TRBJ1-1, with D possibly matching TRBD1 (6 bases). CDR3 size: 14 residues. CDR1 SGHRS and CDR2 YFSETQ come from the germline V gene. Trimming took 1 base from V and 3 from J, leaving 10 bases between them. CDR3 sequence (DNA): TGCGCCAGCAGCTTGCACAGGGAGGACACTGAAGCTTTCTTT. Translation: CASSLHREDTEAFF.

The chain recombines TRBV7-9 with TRBJ2-7, with D possibly being TRBD1 (5 bases). Germline CDR1 SEHNR, CDR2 FQNEAQ (reference sequence). The germline V and J ends were trimmed by 2 bases and 0 bases, with 14 bases remaining between them. The CDR3 length is 16 residues. CDR3 residues: CASSLSETASSYEQYF. The CDR3 bases are TGTGCCAGCAGCTTATCGGAGACAGCCTCCTCCTACGAGCAGTACTTC. Filled out from reference TRBV7-9 and TRBJ2-7, the complete variable domain reads DTGVSQNPRHKITKRGQNVTFRCDPISEHNRLYWYRQTLGQGPEFLTYFQNEAQLEKSRLLSDRFSAERPKGSFSTLEIQRTEQGDSAMYLCASSLSETASSYEQYFGPGTRLTVT.

The chain employs TRBV6-1 and TRBJ2-6; D call uncertain. The CDR3 length is 15 residues. CDR1 MNHNS and CDR2 SASEGT come from the germline V gene. The V and J ends lost 6 bases and 2 bases respectively, with 11 bases between them. The CDR3 sequence: CASRATVAGANVLTF. CDR3 DNA: TGTGCCAGCAGAGCGACGGTAGCTGGGGCCAACGTCCTGACTTTC.

V and J are TRBV29-1 and TRBJ1-1, with TRBD1 as a possible D gene (6 bases). The CDR3 covers 14 residues. CDR1 is SQVTM and CDR2 is ANQGSEA in the germline V gene. The CDR3 reads CTSREAGARTEAFF. The CDR3 DNA follows: TGCACCTCTCGAGAGGCGGGGGCAAGGACTGAAGCTTTCTTT. The full variable domain, its missing parts supplied by reference TRBV29-1 and TRBJ1-1, is SAVISQKPSRDICQRGTSLTIQCQVDSQVTMMFWYRQQPGQSLTLIATANQGSEATYESGFVIDKFPISRPNLTFSTLTVSNMSPEDSSIYLCTSREAGARTEAFFGQGTRLTVV.

The CDR3 is CASSLGTGTGELFF. For the CDR3, the DNA is TGTGCCAGCAGCTTAGGGACAGGCACCGGGGAGCTGTTTTTT. V usage is TRBV7-2 and J usage is TRBJ2-2; TRBD1 matches at 7 bases. The CDR3 runs 14 residues. V was clipped by 1 base and J by 4 bases; unmatched bases: 0. Germline V CDR1 and CDR2: SGHTA, FQGNSA.

The V call is TRBV30, the J call TRBJ1-2; D gene ambiguous. The V end lost 2 bases, the J end lost 10 bases, and 14 bases lay between the germline ends. Germline CDR1 GTSNPN, CDR2 SVGIG (reference sequence). The CDR3 is 12 residues long. CDR3 amino acids: CAWSSPGGHYTF. The DNA for the CDR3 is TGTGCCTGGAGTTCACCGGGAGGTCACTACACCTTC.

This chain connects TRBV28 to TRBJ1-4; D not certain. The CDR3 consists of 16 residues. Germline V gene data show CDR1 as MDHEN and CDR2 as SYDVKM. The germline V and J ends were trimmed by 6 bases and 0 bases, with 14 bases remaining between them. DNA for the CDR3: TGTGCCAGCAGGATCCATGCCATCGCAACTAATGAAAAACTGTTTTTT. It is translated as CASRIHAIATNEKLFF.

This clone was picked up one time. This chain links TRBV2 with TRBJ2-3; D is perhaps TRBD2 (5 bases). Trimming removed 7 bases at V and 2 bases at J, with 13 bases between. The CDR3 has 14 residues. Germline values: CDR1 SNHLY, CDR2 FYNNEI. CDR3 protein: CASKVALNTDTQYF. The CDR3 DNA follows: TGTGCCAGCAAGGTAGCGCTAAACACAGATACGCAGTATTTT.

The V gene is TRBV27, the J gene TRBJ1-5; D unclear. V lost 4 bases and J 4 bases, leaving 8 bases between the germline ends. Germline lookup yields CDR1 MNHEY and CDR2 SMNVEV (reference sequence). The CDR3 sequence is 13 residues long. The CDR3 protein is CASSSDRNQPQHF. The CDR3 nucleotides are TGTGCCAGCAGTTCCGACCGTAATCAGCCCCAGCATTTT.

The chain employs TRBV7-2 and TRBJ1-5, with D hard to call. The V and J ends lost 5 bases and 1 base respectively, with 9 bases between them. This CDR3 has 14 residues. Germline V CDR1 and CDR2: SGHTA, FQGNSA. CDR3 sequence (DNA): TGTGCCAGCAGCCAAACCTACAGCAATCAGCCCCAGCATTTT. Protein: CASSQTYSNQPQHF.

The chain links TRBV14 to TRBJ1-4; D perhaps matches TRBD1 (6 bases). V was pared by 4 bases and J by 8 bases, with 17 bases between. CDR3 size: 15 residues. Germline V gives CDR1 SGHDN, CDR2 FVKESK. CDR3 sequence (DNA): TGTGCCAGCAGCCCCCCTACAGGGCGTGGGGAAAAACTGTTTTTT. The encoded protein is CASSPPTGRGEKLFF.